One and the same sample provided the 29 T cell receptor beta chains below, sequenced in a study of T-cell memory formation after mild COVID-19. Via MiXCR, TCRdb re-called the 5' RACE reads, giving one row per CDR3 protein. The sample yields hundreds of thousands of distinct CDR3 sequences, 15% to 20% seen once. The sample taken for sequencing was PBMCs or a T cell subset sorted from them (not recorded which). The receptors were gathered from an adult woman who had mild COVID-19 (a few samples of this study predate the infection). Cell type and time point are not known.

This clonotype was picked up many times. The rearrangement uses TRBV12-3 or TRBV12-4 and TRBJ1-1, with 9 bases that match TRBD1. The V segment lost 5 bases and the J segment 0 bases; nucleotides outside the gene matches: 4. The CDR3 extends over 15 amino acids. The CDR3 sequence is CASSPQGAMNTEAFF. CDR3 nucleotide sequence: TGTGCCAGCAGTCCACAGGGGGCCATGAACACTGAAGCTTTCTTT.

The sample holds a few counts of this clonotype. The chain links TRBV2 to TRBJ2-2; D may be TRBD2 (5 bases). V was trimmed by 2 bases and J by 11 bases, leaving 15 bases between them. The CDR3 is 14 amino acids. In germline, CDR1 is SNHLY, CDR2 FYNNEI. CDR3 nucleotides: TGTGCCAGCAGTGAACGGGGAGCCCCCGTTGAGCTGTTTTTT. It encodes CASSERGAPVELFF.

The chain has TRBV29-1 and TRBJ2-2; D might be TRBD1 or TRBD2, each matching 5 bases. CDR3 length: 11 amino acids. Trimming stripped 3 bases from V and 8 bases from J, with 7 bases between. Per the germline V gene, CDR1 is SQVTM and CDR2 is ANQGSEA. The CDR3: CSVEGVGELFF. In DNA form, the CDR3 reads TGCAGCGTTGAGGGGGTAGGGGAGCTGTTTTTT.

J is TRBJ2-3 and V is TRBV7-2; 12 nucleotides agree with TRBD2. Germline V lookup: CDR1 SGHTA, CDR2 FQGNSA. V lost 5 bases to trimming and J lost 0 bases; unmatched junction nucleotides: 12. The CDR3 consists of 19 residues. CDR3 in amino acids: CASSLPTSGGSLSTDTQYF. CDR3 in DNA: TGTGCCAGCAGCCTCCCGACTAGCGGGGGTAGTTTAAGCACAGATACGCAGTATTTT.

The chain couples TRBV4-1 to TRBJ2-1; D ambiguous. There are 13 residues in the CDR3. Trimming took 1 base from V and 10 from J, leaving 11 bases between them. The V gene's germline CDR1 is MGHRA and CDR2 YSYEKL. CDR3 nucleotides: TGCGCCAGCAGCCAAGTAGGGCTTCGAGAGCAGTTCTTC. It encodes CASSQVGLREQFF.

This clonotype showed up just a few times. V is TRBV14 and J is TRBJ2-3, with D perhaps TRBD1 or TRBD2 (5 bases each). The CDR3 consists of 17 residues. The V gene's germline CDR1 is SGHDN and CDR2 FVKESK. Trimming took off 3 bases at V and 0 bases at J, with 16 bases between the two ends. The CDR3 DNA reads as TGTGCCAGCAGCCAGTATCCAGGGACCCTTAGCACAGATACGCAGTATTTT. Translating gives CASSQYPGTLSTDTQYF.

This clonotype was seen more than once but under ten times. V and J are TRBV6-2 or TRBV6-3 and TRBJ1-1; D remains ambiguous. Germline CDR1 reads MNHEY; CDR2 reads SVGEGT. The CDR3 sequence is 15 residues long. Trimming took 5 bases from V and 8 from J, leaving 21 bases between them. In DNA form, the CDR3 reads TGTGCCAGCAGTCAGTGGACCGCCCCACCCGGCGAAGCTTTCTTT. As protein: CASSQWTAPPGEAFF.

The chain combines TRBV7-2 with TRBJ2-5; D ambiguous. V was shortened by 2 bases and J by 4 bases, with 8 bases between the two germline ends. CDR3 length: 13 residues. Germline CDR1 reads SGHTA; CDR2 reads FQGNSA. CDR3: CASSLMGLETQYF. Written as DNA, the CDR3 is TGTGCCAGCAGCTTAATGGGCTTAGAGACCCAGTACTTC. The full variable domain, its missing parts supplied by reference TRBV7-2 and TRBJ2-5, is GAGVSQSPSNKVTEKGKDVELRCDPISGHTALYWYRQSLGQGLEFLIYFQGNSAPDKSGLPSDRFSAERTGGSVSTLTIQRTQQEDSAVYLCASSLMGLETQYFGPGTRLLVL.

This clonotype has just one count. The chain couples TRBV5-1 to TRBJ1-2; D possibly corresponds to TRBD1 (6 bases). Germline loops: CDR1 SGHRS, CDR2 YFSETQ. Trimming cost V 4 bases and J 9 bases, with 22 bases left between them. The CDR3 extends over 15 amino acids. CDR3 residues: CASSEEGTPRLRYTF. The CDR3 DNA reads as TGCGCCAGCAGCGAGGAAGGGACACCGCGCCTCCGCTACACCTTC.

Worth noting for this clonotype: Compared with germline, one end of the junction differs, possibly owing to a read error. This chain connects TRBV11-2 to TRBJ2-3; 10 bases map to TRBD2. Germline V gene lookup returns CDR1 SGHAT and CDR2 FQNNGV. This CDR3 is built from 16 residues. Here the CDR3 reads CASTLGAGGPSDTQYF. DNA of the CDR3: TGTGCCAGCACCTTAGGAGCGGGAGGGCCATCAGATACGCAGTATTTT.

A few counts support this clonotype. Written as DNA, the CDR3 is TGCAGTGCTAGGGTGTCTGGGAGCTACGAGCAGTACTTC. This encodes CSARVSGSYEQYF. The chain is built from TRBV20-1 and TRBJ2-7; tentatively, D is TRBD2 (5 bases). Germline V gene lookup returns CDR1 DFQATT and CDR2 SNEGSKA (reference sequence). This CDR3 region has 13 residues. Trimming stripped 3 bases from V and 3 bases from J, with 12 bases between.

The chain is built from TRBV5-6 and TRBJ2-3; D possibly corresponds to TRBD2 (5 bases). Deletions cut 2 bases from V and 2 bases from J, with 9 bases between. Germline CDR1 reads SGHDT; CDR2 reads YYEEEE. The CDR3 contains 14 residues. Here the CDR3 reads CASSLSGLTDTQYF. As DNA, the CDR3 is TGTGCCAGCAGCTTAAGCGGTCTCACAGATACGCAGTATTTT.

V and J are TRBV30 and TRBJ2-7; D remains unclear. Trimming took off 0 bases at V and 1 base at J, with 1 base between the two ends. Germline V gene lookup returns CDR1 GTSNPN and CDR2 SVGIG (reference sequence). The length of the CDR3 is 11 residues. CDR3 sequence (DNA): TGTGCCTGGAGTGTTTCCTACGAGCAGTACTTC. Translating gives CAWSVSYEQYF.

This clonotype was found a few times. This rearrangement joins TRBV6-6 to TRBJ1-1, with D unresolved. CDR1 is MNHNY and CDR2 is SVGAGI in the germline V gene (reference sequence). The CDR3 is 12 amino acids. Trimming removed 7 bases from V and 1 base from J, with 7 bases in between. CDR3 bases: TGTGCCAGCATGCGGGGGAACACTGAAGCTTTCTTT. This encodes CASMRGNTEAFF.

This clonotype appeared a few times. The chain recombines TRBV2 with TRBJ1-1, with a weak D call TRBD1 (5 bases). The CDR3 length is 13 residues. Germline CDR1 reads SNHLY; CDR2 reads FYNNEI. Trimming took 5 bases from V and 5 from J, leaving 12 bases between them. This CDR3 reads CASSQGGRTEAFF. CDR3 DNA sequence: TGTGCCAGCAGTCAGGGAGGCCGGACTGAAGCTTTCTTT. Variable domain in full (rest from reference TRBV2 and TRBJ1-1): EPEVTQTPSHQVTQMGQEVILRCVPISNHLYFYWYRQILGQKVEFLVSFYNNEISEKSEIFDDQFSVERPDGSNFTLKIRSTKLEDSAMYFCASSQGGRTEAFFGQGTRLTVV.

CDR3 protein: CASSLRQGKNQPQHF. The CDR3 nucleotides read TGTGCCAGCAGTTTAAGGCAGGGGAAAAATCAGCCCCAGCATTTT. The J gene is TRBJ1-5, the V gene TRBV12-3 or TRBV12-4; possible D gene TRBD1, 6 bases. Trimming cost V 2 bases and J 4 bases, with 12 bases left between them. The CDR3 consists of 15 residues.

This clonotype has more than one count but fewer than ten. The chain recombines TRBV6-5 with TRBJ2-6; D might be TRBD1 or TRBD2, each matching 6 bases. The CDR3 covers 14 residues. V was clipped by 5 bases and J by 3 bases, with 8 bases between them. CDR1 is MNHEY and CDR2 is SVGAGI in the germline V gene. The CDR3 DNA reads TGTGCCAGCAGTGGGGGGCTTGGGGCCAACGTCCTGACTTTC. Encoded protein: CASSGGLGANVLTF.

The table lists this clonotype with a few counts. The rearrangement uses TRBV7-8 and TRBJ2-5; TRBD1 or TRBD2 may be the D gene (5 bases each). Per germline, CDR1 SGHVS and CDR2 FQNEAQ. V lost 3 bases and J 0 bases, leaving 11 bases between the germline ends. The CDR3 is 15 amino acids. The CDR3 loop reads CASSFRDLDQETQYF. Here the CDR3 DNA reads TGTGCCAGCAGCTTCCGGGACCTTGACCAAGAGACCCAGTACTTC.

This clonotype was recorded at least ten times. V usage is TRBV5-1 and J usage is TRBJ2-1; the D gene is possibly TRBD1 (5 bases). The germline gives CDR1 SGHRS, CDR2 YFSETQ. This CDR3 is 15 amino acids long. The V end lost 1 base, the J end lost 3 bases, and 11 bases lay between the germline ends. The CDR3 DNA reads TGCGCCAGCAGCTTGTTGGGGCTGGACTACAATGAGCAGTTCTTC. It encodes CASSLLGLDYNEQFF.

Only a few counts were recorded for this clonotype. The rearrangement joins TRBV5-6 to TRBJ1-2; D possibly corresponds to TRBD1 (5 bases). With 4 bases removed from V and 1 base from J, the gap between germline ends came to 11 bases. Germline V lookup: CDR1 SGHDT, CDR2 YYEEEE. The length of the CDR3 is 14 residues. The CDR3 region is CASSLPGDNYGYTF. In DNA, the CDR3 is TGTGCCAGCAGCCTGCCGGGGGATAACTATGGCTACACCTTC.

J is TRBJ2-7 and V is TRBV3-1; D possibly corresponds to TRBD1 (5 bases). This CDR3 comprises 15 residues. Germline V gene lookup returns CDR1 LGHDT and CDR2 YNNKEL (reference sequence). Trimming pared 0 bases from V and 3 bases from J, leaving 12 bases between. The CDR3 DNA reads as TGTGCCAGCAGCCAAGATCAGGGTAGGCGCTACGAGCAGTACTTC. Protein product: CASSQDQGRRYEQYF.

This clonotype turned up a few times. The CDR3 DNA reads as TGTGCCACCAGTGATTTCGGCAGGGCGAACACCGGGGAGCTGTTTTTT. Its protein is CATSDFGRANTGELFF. The chain carries TRBV24-1 and TRBJ2-2, with D perhaps TRBD1 (5 bases). Between the trimmed V and J ends, which lost 1 base and 0 bases, there was a span of 8 bases. From germline, CDR1 is KGHDR and CDR2 SFDVKD. The CDR3 consists of 16 residues.

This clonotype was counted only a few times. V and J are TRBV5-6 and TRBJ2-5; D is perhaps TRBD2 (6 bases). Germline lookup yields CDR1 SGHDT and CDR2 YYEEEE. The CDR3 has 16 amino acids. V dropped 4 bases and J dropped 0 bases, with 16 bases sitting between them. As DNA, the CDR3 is TGTGCCAGCAGCCCCCCACGGGCGGGGTACCAAGAGACCCAGTACTTC. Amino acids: CASSPPRAGYQETQYF. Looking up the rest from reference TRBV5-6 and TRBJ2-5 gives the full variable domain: DAGVTQSPTHLIKTRGQQVTLRCSPKSGHDTVSWYQQALGQGPQFIFQYYEEEERQRGNFPDRFSGHQFPNYSSELNVNALLLGDSALYLCASSPPRAGYQETQYFGPGTRLLVL.

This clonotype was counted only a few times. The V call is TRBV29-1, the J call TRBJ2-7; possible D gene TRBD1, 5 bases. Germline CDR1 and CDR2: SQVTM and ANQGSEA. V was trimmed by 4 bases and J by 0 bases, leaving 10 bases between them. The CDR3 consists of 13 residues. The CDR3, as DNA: TGCAGCGTTGTAAGGGGTAACTCCTACGAGCAGTACTTC. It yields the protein CSVVRGNSYEQYF.

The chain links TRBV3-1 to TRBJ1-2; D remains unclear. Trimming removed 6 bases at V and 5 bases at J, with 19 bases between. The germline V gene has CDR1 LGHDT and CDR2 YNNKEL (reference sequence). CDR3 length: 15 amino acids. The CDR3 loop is CASSPARIDVYGYTF. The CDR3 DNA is TGTGCCAGCAGTCCTGCTCGGATAGATGTTTATGGCTACACCTTC. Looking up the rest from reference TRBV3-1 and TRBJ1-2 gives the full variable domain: DTAVSQTPKYLVTQMGNDKSIKCEQNLGHDTMYWYKQDSKKFLKIMFSYNNKELIINETVPNRFSPKSPDKAHLNLHINSLELGDSAVYFCASSPARIDVYGYTFGSGTRLTVV.

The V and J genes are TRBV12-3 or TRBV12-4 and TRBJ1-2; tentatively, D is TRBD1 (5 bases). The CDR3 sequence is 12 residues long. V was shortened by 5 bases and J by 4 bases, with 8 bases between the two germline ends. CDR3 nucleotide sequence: TGTGCCAGCAGTCAGACAGTCTATGGCTACACCTTC. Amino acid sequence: CASSQTVYGYTF.

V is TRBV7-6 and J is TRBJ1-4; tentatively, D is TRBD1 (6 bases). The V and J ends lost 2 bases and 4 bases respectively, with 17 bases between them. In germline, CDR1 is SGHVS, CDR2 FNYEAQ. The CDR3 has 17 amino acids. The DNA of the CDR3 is TGTGCCAGCAGCTTATTGCGACAGGAAGAGAATAATGAAAAACTGTTTTTT. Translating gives CASSLLRQEENNEKLFF.

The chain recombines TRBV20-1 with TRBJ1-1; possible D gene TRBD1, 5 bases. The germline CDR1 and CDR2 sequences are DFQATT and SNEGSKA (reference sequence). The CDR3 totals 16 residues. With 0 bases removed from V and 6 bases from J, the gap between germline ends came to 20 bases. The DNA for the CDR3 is TGCAGTGCTAGAGATCAGGGCATAGTGCAGGGCGCTGAAGCTTTCTTT. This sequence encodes CSARDQGIVQGAEAFF.

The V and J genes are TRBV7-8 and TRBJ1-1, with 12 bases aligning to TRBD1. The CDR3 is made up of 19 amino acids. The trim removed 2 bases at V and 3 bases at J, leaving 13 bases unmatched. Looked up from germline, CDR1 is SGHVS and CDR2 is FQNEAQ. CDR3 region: CASSLNWDRGLGWYTEAFF. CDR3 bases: TGTGCCAGCAGCTTAAACTGGGACAGGGGGCTAGGGTGGTACACTGAAGCTTTCTTT.